The T cell receptor beta chain under discussion was sequenced for a study of blood T cell repertoires in COVID-19. Study background: The study drew acute and convalescent COVID-19 samples from the United States, Italy and Spain. The analysed material was cDNA or gDNA that came from T cells, B-cell-depleted T cells, or PBMCs.

Per the germline V gene, CDR1 is MNHEY and CDR2 is SMNVEV (reference sequence). The trim removed 4 bases at V and 8 bases at J, leaving 5 bases unmatched. The CDR3 has 15 amino acids. Per the original methods: Amplifying reference gene primers gave estimates of nucleated cell counts. TCRdb's table, derived via immunoSEQ multiplex PCR, lists solely in-frame clones and lacks some. The D gene and trimming were derived from the DNA, and the V and J assignments and clone size from that table. The table shows more than 40,000 clones, with 87% occurring only once. The V gene is TRBV27, the J gene TRBJ2-1, with 13 bases identical to TRBD2. Sequenced sample: peripheral blood. The receptor's source is a human donor in a cohort sampled during active COVID-19. CDR3 DNA sequence: TGTGCCAGCAGTTCCGGGACTAGCGGGACATATGAGCAGTTCTTC. This gives the protein CASSSGTSGTYEQFF.